What follows are 19 T cell receptor beta chains derived from one specimen sequenced in a study of cytomegalovirus exposure and HLA in healthy donors. Primers for the PCR totalled 60 Vbeta and 13 Jbeta. Some clones are missing from TCRdb's copy, which holds only in-frame ones; the method was immunoSEQ multiplex PCR. This table holds some 140,000 clones, around 79% found once. The specimen sequenced was PBMCs. These receptors all stem from a female donor in good health and CMV-seronegative.

The V call is TRBV19, the J call TRBJ1-1, with a possible D match to TRBD1 (5 bases). Germline V lookup: CDR1 LNHDA, CDR2 SQIVND (reference sequence). V lost 2 bases and J lost 3, with 10 bases in between. The CDR3 consists of 14 residues. The CDR3 DNA reads as TGTGCCAGTAGTATATTCGGGGGAGACACTGAAGCTTTCTTT. This translates into CASSIFGGDTEAFF.

This chain joins TRBV7-2 and TRBJ2-7; possible D gene TRBD2, 6 bases. Trimming pared 3 bases from V and 0 bases from J, leaving 12 bases between. This CDR3 has 15 amino acids. Germline V gene lookup returns CDR1 SGHTA and CDR2 FQGNSA. The CDR3 region has the DNA TGTGCCAGCAGCTTTTCGGGACTCAGCTCCTACGAGCAGTACTTC. Its translation is CASSFSGLSSYEQYF.

In this sample, this clone turned up once. The V call is TRBV6-5, the J call TRBJ2-7, with 10 bases fitting TRBD1. The junction had 4 bases not matched to a gene; V was cut back by 0 bases and J by 11 bases. The CDR3 has 13 residues. Germline loops: CDR1 MNHEY, CDR2 SVGAGI. CDR3 sequence reads: CASSYSGQGEEYF. DNA for the CDR3: TGTGCCAGCAGTTACTCCGGACAGGGGGAAGAGTACTTC.

V gene TRBV28 combines with J gene TRBJ2-1, with 8 nucleotides matching TRBD2. CDR1 MDHEN and CDR2 SYDVKM come from the germline V gene. This CDR3 contains 16 residues. Trimming took 5 bases from V and 0 from J; bases not matched to a gene: 6. Here the CDR3 reads CASSPSAGGSYNEQFF. The CDR3 DNA is TGTGCCAGCAGTCCCAGTGCGGGAGGCTCCTACAATGAGCAGTTCTTC.

This clone occurred a few times. V gene TRBV7-3 combines with J gene TRBJ1-1; 7 bases agree with TRBD1. J gave up 0 bases and V 5 bases, and 9 bases lay outside the gene matches. CDR1 and CDR2 (germline): SGHTA, FQGTGA. The CDR3 is 16 residues long. CDR3 loop: CASSPERTGVNTEAFF. In DNA, the CDR3 is TGTGCCAGCAGCCCCGAACGTACAGGGGTGAACACTGAAGCTTTCTTT.

This chain joins TRBV30 and TRBJ1-5; the D gene is possibly TRBD1 (5 bases). V was trimmed by 4 bases and J by 6 bases, leaving 13 bases between them. This CDR3 has 13 amino acids. Germline assignment: CDR1 GTSNPN and CDR2 SVGIG (reference sequence). The CDR3 here is CAWNAGYSQPQHF. The CDR3 DNA reads TGTGCCTGGAATGCAGGGTATAGTCAGCCCCAGCATTTT.

This clone has only a few counts. This rearrangement joins TRBV6-6 to TRBJ2-3; TRBD1 might be the D (6 bases). This CDR3 comprises 16 residues. V lost 5 bases and J 1 base, leaving 16 bases between the germline ends. Germline assignment: CDR1 MNHNY and CDR2 SVGAGI (reference sequence). CDR3 amino acids: CASSPDTGSGTDTQYF. DNA of the CDR3: TGTGCCAGCAGTCCCGACACAGGGTCTGGCACAGATACGCAGTATTTT.

V and J are TRBV5-1 and TRBJ2-1, with a possible D match to TRBD2 (6 bases). Trimming pared 3 bases from V and 8 bases from J, leaving 12 bases between. CDR1 SGHRS and CDR2 YFSETQ come from the germline V gene. This CDR3 is 13 amino acids long. CDR3 loop: CASSSGGIYEQFF. Written as DNA, the CDR3 is TGCGCCAGCAGCTCCGGGGGAATCTATGAGCAGTTCTTC.

This clone is a singleton in its sample. The chain is built from TRBV6-6 and TRBJ2-3; 12 nucleotides align to TRBD2. CDR3 length: 16 amino acids. Germline CDR1 is MNHNY and CDR2 is SVGAGI (reference sequence). J was trimmed by 2 bases and V by 6 bases; bases with no gene match: 6. CDR3 DNA sequence: TGTGCCAGCAGGGCGGGACTAGCGGGCTCCACAGATACGCAGTATTTT. Translating it yields CASRAGLAGSTDTQYF.

The rearrangement uses TRBV25-1 and TRBJ2-7; D not certain. V lost 6 bases and J lost 0, with 6 bases in between. CDR3 length: 12 amino acids. CDR1 is MGHDK and CDR2 is SYGVNS in the germline V gene. The CDR3 DNA follows: TGTGCCAGCAGACAGTTCTCCTACGAGCAGTACTTC. It specifies CASRQFSYEQYF.

The rearrangement links TRBV6-6 to TRBJ2-1, with 12 bases that match TRBD1. This CDR3 is 15 amino acids long. The V gene's germline CDR1 is MNHNY and CDR2 SVGAGI (reference sequence). After removal of 5 bases from V and 14 bases from J, the junction contained 13 bases not matched to a gene. Here the CDR3 DNA reads TGTGCCAGCAGTCGTCAACTGGGACAGGGGGCTGTCGAGTTCTTC. Amino acids: CASSRQLGQGAVEFF.

Comment on this clone: An end of the junction does not agree with germline; a read error may underlie this. V usage is TRBV27 and J usage is TRBJ2-7; D gene uncertain. Germline CDR1 is MNHEY and CDR2 is SMNVEV (reference sequence). The CDR3 length is 10 residues. DNA for the CDR3: TGTGCCAGCAGTTTAGCCCGTCCGGTCTTC. Its protein product is CASSLARPVF.

The rearrangement uses TRBV11-2 and TRBJ1-5; perhaps TRBD1 as D (6 bases). The CDR3 has 15 amino acids. Germline V gene data show CDR1 as SGHAT and CDR2 as FQNNGV. With 0 bases removed from V and 7 bases from J, the gap between germline ends came to 13 bases. Here the CDR3 DNA reads TGTGCCAGCAGCTTAGATAGGGGGATTGGCCAGCCCCAGCATTTT. This gives the protein CASSLDRGIGQPQHF.

V and J are TRBV7-6 and TRBJ2-1; the D gene is possibly TRBD2 (6 bases). With 6 bases removed from V and 10 bases from J, the gap between germline ends came to 16 bases. CDR3 length: 13 amino acids. Germline-derived CDR1 and CDR2 are SGHVS and FNYEAQ. The CDR3 spells CASRQLGGGEQFF. CDR3 sequence (DNA): TGTGCCAGCAGGCAACTAGGAGGAGGGGAGCAGTTCTTC.

This clone was counted a single time. The chain couples TRBV10-1 to TRBJ2-3; 7 nucleotides match TRBD1. CDR1 is WNHNN, CDR2 SYGVQD, per germline (reference sequence). V dropped 6 bases and J dropped 6; count of bases not matched to a gene: 12. This CDR3 region has 15 residues. CDR3 loop: CASSIDPHRGDTQYF. As DNA, the CDR3 is TGCGCCAGCAGCATTGACCCACACAGGGGTGATACGCAGTATTTT.

CDR3: CASSPTLAGANNEQFF. CDR3 sequence (DNA): TGTGCCAGCAGCCCCACATTGGCGGGAGCTAACAATGAGCAGTTCTTC. The J gene is TRBJ2-1, the V gene TRBV5-6; 7 nucleotides match TRBD2. V was pared by 4 bases and J by 5 bases, with 12 bases of the junction left unmatched. The CDR3 covers 16 residues. In germline, CDR1 is SGHDT, CDR2 YYEEEE.

The V and J genes are TRBV5-4 and TRBJ1-1; no firm D call. Germline V gene sequence: CDR1 SGHNT, CDR2 YYREEE (reference sequence). The CDR3 sequence is 13 residues long. Trimming took off 0 bases at V and 4 bases at J, with 7 bases between the two ends. The CDR3 protein is CASSLAGPTEAFF. The CDR3 DNA reads TGTGCCAGCAGCTTGGCTGGGCCCACTGAAGCTTTCTTT.

The rearrangement links TRBV12-5 to TRBJ2-7; possibly TRBD1 for D (6 bases). Per the germline V gene, CDR1 is LGHNT and CDR2 is FRNRAP. This CDR3 region has 13 residues. Trimming took 7 bases from V and 3 from J, leaving 13 bases between them. The chain's CDR3 is CASVQGRYYEQYF. The CDR3 coding sequence is TGTGCTAGTGTACAGGGTCGGTACTACGAGCAGTACTTC.

The chain links TRBV6-5 to TRBJ2-2; D uncertain. Germline CDR1 reads MNHEY; CDR2 reads SVGAGI. The V gene lost 3 bases and the J gene lost 8 bases, with 7 bases spanning the gap. The CDR3 is made up of 12 amino acids. CDR3 residues: CASSYVPGELFF. In nucleotides, the CDR3 is TGTGCCAGCAGTTATGTCCCTGGGGAGCTGTTTTTT.